The rows below give T cell receptor beta chains drawn from one sample of a study of cytomegalovirus exposure and HLA in healthy donors. Clones were sequenced by immunoSEQ multiplex PCR, and TCRdb holds only the in-frame ones, with some missing. The sample records fewer than 200,000 clones, more than 65% being singletons. The sequencing sample was made of PBMCs. The origin of the receptors is a woman in her late teens or twenties in good health and CMV-seropositive. Both conserved end residues are part of each CDR3. The D gene is left open where the match is weak. A clone size is listed for some rows: how often the clone was seen (once, few, many), or a class if it is expanded.

CASSEARDSHF	TGTGCCAGCAGTGAAGCGAGGGATTCACATTTT	-	TRBV6-1	11	TRBJ1-5	-
CASRLDSEETQYF	TGTGCCAGCAGACTGGACAGCGAAGAGACCCAGTACTTC	-	TRBV7-9	13	TRBJ2-5	-
CASSVQGGLGTGELFF	TGTGCCAGCAGTGTTCAGGGGGGTCTGGGCACCGGGGAGCTGTTTTTT	-	TRBV2	16	TRBJ2-2	-
CASSLAGGSYEQYF	TGTGCCAGTAGCTTAGCGGGGGGATCCTACGAGCAGTACTTC	TRBD2	TRBV19	14	TRBJ2-7	-
CASSQELQGEGAFF	TGTGCCAGCAGCCAAGAACTACAGGGGGAGGGGGCTTTCTTT	TRBD1	TRBV4-2	14	TRBJ1-1	-
CATSRDLGRDTEAFF	TGTGCCACCAGCAGAGATCTAGGCAGGGACACTGAAGCTTTCTTT	-	TRBV15	15	TRBJ1-1	-
CASSLGGLDTQYF	TGTGCCAGCAGCTTAGGAGGTTTAGATACGCAGTATTTT	-	TRBV7-2	13	TRBJ2-3	-
CASSSWGGLNTEAFF	TGTGCCAGCAGTTCCTGGGGGGGGCTAAACACTGAAGCTTTCTTT	-	TRBV6-5	15	TRBJ1-1	-
CASSLVSSNQPQHF	TGTGCCAGCAGCTTAGTAAGCAGCAATCAGCCCCAGCATTTT	-	TRBV7-9	14	TRBJ1-5	-
CASSPGTSGTDTQYF	TGTGCCAGCAGCCCCGGGACTAGCGGCACAGATACGCAGTATTTT	TRBD2	TRBV6-6	15	TRBJ2-3	-
CASSPQSGDSVGQPQHF	TGTGCCAGCAGCCCCCAATCGGGGGATTCTGTTGGTCAGCCCCAGCATTTT	-	TRBV5-5	17	TRBJ1-5	-
CATSREGSGNSPLHF	TGTGCCACCAGCAGAGAAGGGAGCGGGAATTCACCCCTCCACTTT	-	TRBV15	15	TRBJ1-6	-
CASKFVGEAFF	TGTGCCAGCAAATTCGTCGGGGAAGCTTTCTTT	-	TRBV25-1	11	TRBJ1-1	-
CASSPPGRRFTDTQYF	TGTGCCAGCAGCCCCCCGGGGAGACGCTTCACAGATACGCAGTATTTT	-	TRBV14	16	TRBJ2-3	-
CASSPVTSPGTVPETQYF	TGTGCCAGCAGTCCAGTTACCTCGCCCGGGACAGTCCCAGAGACCCAGTACTTC	TRBD1	TRBV27	18	TRBJ2-5	-
CASSTPRGSQETQYF	TGTGCCAGCAGCACCCCTCGCGGTAGTCAAGAGACCCAGTACTTC	-	TRBV11-2	15	TRBJ2-5	-
CASDIAQPQHF	TGTGCCAGTGACATCGCTCAGCCCCAGCATTTT	-	TRBV21-1	11	TRBJ1-5	few
CASSPTFRGQGVWEQYF	TGTGCCAGCAGCCCGACGTTTAGGGGACAGGGGGTTTGGGAGCAGTACTTC	TRBD1	TRBV7-2	17	TRBJ2-7	-
CASSSPRGGTLGEKLFF	TGTGCCAGCAGCTCCCCGCGGGGGGGGACCCTGGGAGAAAAACTGTTTTTT	-	TRBV11-2	17	TRBJ1-4	-
CASSPGGTDTQYF	TGCGCCAGCAGCCCCGGTGGTACAGATACGCAGTATTTT	-	TRBV4-3	13	TRBJ2-3	-
CSVRTGNGYTF	TGCAGCGTCCGAACCGGGAATGGCTACACCTTC	-	TRBV29-1	11	TRBJ1-2	-
CASSIGTGPVF	TGTGCCAGTAGTATAGGGACAGGCCCCGTCTTC	TRBD1	TRBV19	11	TRBJ2-4	-
CASSFKGLNQPQHF	TGTGCCAGCAGTTTCAAGGGACTCAATCAGCCCCAGCATTTT	-	TRBV5-6	14	TRBJ1-5	-
CASSLLLNYGYTF	TGTGCCAGCAGCTTATTACTCAACTATGGCTACACCTTC	-	TRBV7-9	13	TRBJ1-2	-
CASSQDQGSGNTIYF	TGCGCCAGCAGCCAAGATCAGGGTTCGGGAAACACCATATATTTT	-	TRBV4-1	15	TRBJ1-3	few
CASPLRRSVSYEQYF	TGCGCCAGCCCATTACGGAGGAGCGTATCCTACGAGCAGTACTTC	-	TRBV5-1	15	TRBJ2-7	once
CASSITGSTDTQYF	TGTGCCAGTAGTATAACAGGGAGCACAGATACGCAGTATTTT	-	TRBV19	14	TRBJ2-3	-
CASSALKRGPYNEQFF	TGTGCCAGCAGTGCGCTTAAGCGGGGGCCCTACAATGAGCAGTTCTTC	TRBD2	TRBV6-6	16	TRBJ2-1	-
CASSFMITGGAGDTQYF	TGTGCCAGCAGTTTTATGATAACAGGGGGCGCGGGAGATACGCAGTATTTT	TRBD1	TRBV27	17	TRBJ2-3	-
CASSQQGLSSYNEQFF	TGCGCCAGCAGCCAACAGGGCTTAAGCTCCTACAATGAGCAGTTCTTC	-	TRBV5-1	16	TRBJ2-1	-
CASSGRQAPGEQYF	TGTGCCAGCAGCGGTAGACAGGCCCCCGGCGAGCAGTACTTC	-	TRBV9	14	TRBJ2-7	few
CASSQGGLAGSYEQYF	TGTGCCAGCAGCCAAGGAGGGCTAGCGGGCTCCTACGAGCAGTACTTC	TRBD2	TRBV7-8	16	TRBJ2-7	-
CASSLAGGLHPEQFF	TGTGCCAGCAGCTTAGCGGGGGGGCTGCATCCTGAGCAGTTCTTC	-	TRBV7-9	15	TRBJ2-1	-
CASSSERRGTGQETQYF	TGTGCCAGCAGCTCCGAGAGGAGGGGGACAGGCCAAGAGACCCAGTACTTC	TRBD1	TRBV7-8	17	TRBJ2-5	-
CATTRDRGPGELFF	TGTGCCACCACCCGGGACAGGGGTCCCGGGGAGCTGTTTTTT	TRBD1	TRBV15	14	TRBJ2-2	-
CAGKGQNQETQYF	TGTGCCGGAAAGGGGCAGAATCAAGAGACCCAGTACTTC	-	TRBV5-6	13	TRBJ2-5	-
CASSEVSSTEAFF	TGTGCCAGCAGTGAGGTCAGTTCTACTGAAGCTTTCTTT	-	TRBV27	13	TRBJ1-1	-
CASSLWGDQPQHF	TGTGCCAGCAGCTTATGGGGGGATCAGCCCCAGCATTTT	-	TRBV5-5	13	TRBJ1-5	-
CASISTGVSNQPQHF	TGTGCCAGTATTTCGACAGGGGTAAGCAATCAGCCCCAGCATTTT	TRBD1	TRBV19	15	TRBJ1-5	-
CASSLAWAISQGGDEQYF	TGCGCCAGCAGCTTGGCCTGGGCCATTTCGCAGGGGGGCGACGAGCAGTACTTC	-	TRBV5-1	18	TRBJ2-7	-
CASSLARQYTGELFF	TGTGCCAGCAGCTTAGCGCGGCAATACACCGGGGAGCTGTTTTTT	-	TRBV7-9	15	TRBJ2-2	-
CASSSGTVVEAFF	TGTGCCAGCAGCTCGGGGACAGTTGTTGAAGCTTTCTTT	TRBD1	TRBV7-9	13	TRBJ1-1	-
CASSLGRGRDYGYTF	TGCGCCAGCAGCTTGGGCAGGGGGCGAGACTATGGCTACACCTTC	TRBD1	TRBV5-1	15	TRBJ1-2	-
CASSVTGRSYEQYF	TGTGCCAGCAGTGTAACAGGGCGCTCCTACGAGCAGTACTTC	-	TRBV2	14	TRBJ2-7	few
CASSPGGNNQPQHF	TGTGCCAGCAGCCCGGGGGGGAACAATCAGCCCCAGCATTTT	-	TRBV7-2	14	TRBJ1-5	-
CASSGRGGLSNQPQHF	TGTGCCAGTAGTGGCCGCGGGGGACTTAGCAATCAGCCCCAGCATTTT	-	TRBV19	16	TRBJ1-5	-
CASSESDIQYF	TGTGCCAGCTCCGAGTCGGACATTCAGTACTTC	-	TRBV2	11	TRBJ2-4	few
CASSESGYGYTF	TGTGCCAGCAGTGAGTCGGGCTATGGCTACACCTTC	-	TRBV6-1	12	TRBJ1-2	-
CASSERTVNTEAFF	TGTGCCAGCAGTGAACGGACAGTGAACACTGAAGCTTTCTTT	-	TRBV2	14	TRBJ1-1	-
CASSLQGSGYTF	TGTGCCAGCAGCTTACAGGGTTCTGGCTACACCTTC	-	TRBV5-6	12	TRBJ1-2	few
CASSQVGGRGEAFF	TGCGCCAGCAGCCAAGTCGGGGGGCGCGGTGAAGCTTTCTTT	-	TRBV4-1	14	TRBJ1-1	-
CASSQDGQGVISGNTIYF	TGCGCCAGCAGCCAAGATGGACAGGGGGTTATATCTGGAAACACCATATATTTT	TRBD1	TRBV4-1	18	TRBJ1-3	-
CASRVPGGSTEAFF	TGTGCCAGCAGGGTACCGGGGGGTAGCACTGAAGCTTTCTTT	-	TRBV6-5	14	TRBJ1-1	-
CASSEGTGGYEQYF	TGTGCCAGCAGTGAAGGGACAGGGGGCTACGAGCAGTACTTC	TRBD1	TRBV6-1	14	TRBJ2-7	many